This TCR beta chain was captured by sequencing in a study of T-cell reconstitution after alpha-beta-depleted transplantation in children. Study conclusions and caveats: After transplant, at about two months, alpha-beta T cells were reportedly derived from several hundred expanded graft clones. Fresh T-cell production supplied most of the T-cell counts and diversity seen one year after transplant.

The TCRbeta library was prepared with unique molecular identifiers. TCRdb itself ran the PCR reads through MiXCR, one entry per CDR3 protein. The sample yields just over 950,000 distinct CDR3 sequences, about 29% seen once. Remarks on this clonotype: Its target is not known.

The CDR3 totals 16 residues. Trimming removed 6 bases at V and 5 bases at J, with 22 bases between. The germline CDR1 and CDR2 sequences are MGHDK and SYGVNS. This receptor was obtained from a boy less than two years old who had a stem cell transplant for SCID, so the T cells may come from the graft donor. This chain links TRBV25-1 with TRBJ1-1; tentative D call: TRBD1 (5 bases). The sequencing used PBMCs, mostly from graft donor cells, collected 360 days after TCRalphabeta/CD19-depleted stem cell transplant. The CDR3 coding sequence is TGTGCCAGCAGAGGGGCGGGAGACGGGGGGTGGACTGAAGCTTTCTTT. The encoded protein is CASRGAGDGGWTEAFF.